These 27 T cell receptor beta chains were all obtained from the same sample, sequenced in a study of blood T cell repertoires in COVID-19. Only in-frame clones appear in the TCRdb table, and some are missing; sequencing was by immunoSEQ multiplex PCR. The sample lists about 160,000 clones; approximately 85% were seen once. The material sequenced was peripheral blood. Every receptor here comes from a man aged 35 to 55 with acute or convalescent COVID-19.

The V and J genes are TRBV3-1 (or the pseudogene TRBV3-2) and TRBJ1-1, with D hard to call. This CDR3 comprises 11 residues. The germline CDR1 and CDR2 sequences are LGHDT and YNNKEL (reference sequence). The V and J ends lost 4 bases and 3 bases respectively, with 3 bases between them. The DNA of the CDR3 is TGTGCCAGCAGCCTCTACACTGAAGCTTTCTTT. Encoded protein: CASSLYTEAFF.

The chain carries TRBV4-1 and TRBJ2-2; 7 bases line up with TRBD2. CDR1 and CDR2 (germline): MGHRA, YSYEKL. V shed 3 bases, J shed 4 bases, and the junction held 8 bases outside the gene matches. The CDR3 covers 16 residues. CDR3 DNA: TGCGCCAGCAGCCAGCTTTCGACTAGCTTCACCGGGGAGCTGTTTTTT. It codes for CASSQLSTSFTGELFF.

The gene calls are TRBV18 and TRBJ1-6; a possible D gene is TRBD1 (5 bases). CDR1 KGHSH and CDR2 LQKENI come from the germline V gene. The V gene lost 3 bases and the J gene lost 5 bases, with 8 bases spanning the gap. The CDR3 is 14 amino acids. CDR3 sequence: CASSPTENNSPLHF. The CDR3, as DNA: TGTGCCAGCTCACCGACAGAAAATAATTCACCCCTCCACTTT.

The rearrangement uses TRBV5-1 and TRBJ2-1, with TRBD2 identical over 8 bases. The V gene end was trimmed by 0 bases and the J gene end by 7 bases; junction bases not matched to a gene: 9. Germline V gives CDR1 SGHRS, CDR2 YFSETQ. The CDR3 runs 16 residues. CDR3 residues: CASSLGPGLGENEQFF. As DNA, the CDR3 is TGCGCCAGCAGCTTGGGACCGGGACTAGGAGAGAATGAGCAGTTCTTC.

This chain connects TRBV11-2 to TRBJ1-2; a possible D gene is TRBD1 (6 bases). Trimming cost V 5 bases and J 0 bases, with 13 bases left between them. From germline, CDR1 is SGHAT and CDR2 FQNNGV. This CDR3 region has 15 residues. This CDR3 reads CASSPDREANYGYTF. The CDR3 coding sequence is TGTGCCAGCAGCCCGGACAGAGAAGCTAACTATGGCTACACCTTC. Using reference TRBV11-2 and TRBJ1-2 for the parts outside the CDR3, the full variable domain is EAGVAQSPRYKIIEKRQSVAFWCNPISGHATLYWYQQILGQGPKLLIQFQNNGVVDDSQLPKDRFSAERLKGVDSTLKIQPAKLEDSAVYLCASSPDREANYGYTFGSGTRLTVV.

This rearrangement joins TRBV4-1 to TRBJ1-5, with D possibly matching TRBD1 (5 bases). This CDR3 has 14 residues. With 5 bases removed from V and 7 bases from J, the gap between germline ends came to 15 bases. Germline assignment: CDR1 MGHRA and CDR2 YSYEKL. The CDR3 loop reads CASSFTQGGQPQHF. CDR3 sequence (DNA): TGCGCCAGCAGCTTTACTCAGGGCGGCCAGCCCCAGCATTTT.

V usage is TRBV5-5 and J usage is TRBJ1-2; D is uncertain. Trimming cost V 0 bases and J 0 bases, with 9 bases left between them. Per germline, CDR1 SGHKS and CDR2 YYEKEE (reference sequence). CDR3 size: 15 residues. The CDR3 DNA follows: TGTGCCAGCAGCTTGGGTCTCCCGGCTAACTATGGCTACACCTTC. Translating it yields CASSLGLPANYGYTF.

On this clone: Mismatch with germline at one junction end may stem from a read error. The rearrangement links TRBV2 to TRBJ1-2, with D possibly matching TRBD1 (6 bases). The CDR3 is 13 amino acids. Germline CDR1 and CDR2: SNHLY and FYNNEI. This chain's CDR3 is CASRPDSNYGYAF. DNA for the CDR3: TGTGCCAGCAGGCCGGACAGCAACTATGGCTACGCCTTC. The variable domain in full, completed from reference TRBV2 and TRBJ1-2, reads EPEVTQTPSHQVTQMGQEVILRCVPISNHLYFYWYRQILGQKVEFLVSFYNNEISEKSEIFDDQFSVERPDGSNFTLKIRSTKLEDSAMYFCASRPDSNYGYAFGSGTRLTVV.

The rearrangement joins TRBV7-9 to TRBJ2-7; D may be TRBD1 (8 bases). Between the trimmed V and J ends, which lost 5 bases and 3 bases, there was a span of 20 bases. CDR1 is SEHNR, CDR2 FQNEAQ, per germline (reference sequence). The length of the CDR3 is 16 residues. The CDR3 sequence is CASSGRDRQNHYEQYF. The CDR3 coding sequence is TGTGCCAGCAGCGGGAGGGACAGGCAAAACCACTACGAGCAGTACTTC.

The chain carries TRBV7-9 and TRBJ1-2, with 7 nucleotides matching TRBD1. The V and J ends lost 5 bases and 2 bases, in that order; junction bases with no gene match: 2. The CDR3 length is 13 residues. The germline V gene encodes CDR1 SEHNR and CDR2 FQNEAQ (reference sequence). CDR3 nucleotides: TGTGCCAGCAGCAGGGACAGCAACTATGGCTACACCTTC. Translation: CASSRDSNYGYTF.

The rearrangement joins TRBV19 to TRBJ1-1; D possibly corresponds to TRBD1 (5 bases). This CDR3 region has 11 residues. Trimming shortened V by 10 bases and J by 3 bases, and 9 bases separated the two germline ends. The V gene's germline CDR1 is LNHDA and CDR2 SQIVND (reference sequence). CDR3 loop: CATGGYTEAFF. The CDR3 nucleotides read TGTGCCACGGGGGGTTACACTGAAGCTTTCTTT. The variable domain in full, completed from reference TRBV19 and TRBJ1-1, reads DGGITQSPKYLFRKEGQNVTLSCEQNLNHDAMYWYRQDPGQGLRLIYYSQIVNDFQKGDIAEGYSVSREKKESFPLTVTSAQKNPTAFYLCATGGYTEAFFGQGTRLTVV.

The chain combines TRBV3-1 (or the pseudogene TRBV3-2) with TRBJ1-5; D may be TRBD1 (5 bases). Trimming took 1 base from V and 7 from J, leaving 11 bases between them. Per the germline V gene, CDR1 is LGHDT and CDR2 is YNNKEL (reference sequence). This CDR3 comprises 14 residues. The CDR3 nucleotides read TGTGCCAGCAGCCAAGGGATAGGGGCCCAGCCCCAGCATTTT. Translated: CASSQGIGAQPQHF.

The J gene is TRBJ2-3, the V gene TRBV6-5; TRBD2 aligns across 11 bases. Germline loops: CDR1 MNHEY, CDR2 SVGAGI. The junction had 3 bases not matched to a gene; V was cut back by 1 base and J by 3 bases. The CDR3 covers 16 residues. Here the CDR3 reads CASSYYSGGVTDTQYF. The CDR3 bases are TGTGCCAGCAGTTACTATAGCGGGGGGGTGACAGATACGCAGTATTTT.

The V call is TRBV6-5, the J call TRBJ2-2, with TRBD2 identical over 9 bases. With 0 bases clipped from V and 4 bases from J, the junction kept 3 bases outside the gene matches. Per germline, CDR1 MNHEY and CDR2 SVGAGI. The CDR3 runs to 16 residues. CDR3 DNA: TGTGCCAGCAGTTACTCGCCTAGCGGGGTCACCGGGGAGCTGTTTTTT. Its protein product is CASSYSPSGVTGELFF.

The chain links TRBV5-1 to TRBJ1-3; possibly TRBD1 for D (5 bases). The V gene's germline CDR1 is SGHRS and CDR2 YFSETQ. V was cut by 5 bases and J by 0 bases, with 9 bases left in between. There are 14 residues in the CDR3. The CDR3 coding sequence is TGCGCCAGCAGTCCAGGGAACTCTGGAAACACCATATATTTT. Translation gives CASSPGNSGNTIYF.

The rearrangement links TRBV3-1 (or the pseudogene TRBV3-2) to TRBJ2-7; TRBD2 aligns across 7 bases. The trim removed 1 base at V and 2 bases at J, leaving 2 bases unmatched. The CDR3 covers 14 residues. CDR1 and CDR2 from the germline V gene are LGHDT and YNNKEL (reference sequence). Written as DNA, the CDR3 is TGTGCCAGCAGCCAAGCCGGGACTACCTACGAGCAGTACTTC. Translated, it gives CASSQAGTTYEQYF.

The chain joins TRBV13 to TRBJ2-5; a weak D match, TRBD1 (5 bases). V was cut by 5 bases and J by 5 bases, with 18 bases left in between. This CDR3 spans 15 amino acids. Germline CDR1 PRHDT, CDR2 FYEKMQ (reference sequence). CDR3 bases: TGTGCCAGCAGCAAACAAGCCAGGGTAGGGGAGACCCAGTACTTC. Its protein is CASSKQARVGETQYF.

CDR3 sequence (DNA): TGTGCCAGCAGCATGACAGGGGACGAGCAGTACTTC. Amino acid sequence: CASSMTGDEQYF. The rearrangement joins TRBV13 to TRBJ2-7; the match to TRBD1 covers 8 bases. Germline lookup yields CDR1 PRHDT and CDR2 FYEKMQ (reference sequence). Unmatched junction bases numbered 2, after V lost 5 bases and J lost 5 bases. The CDR3 is 12 residues long. The variable domain in full, completed from reference TRBV13 and TRBJ2-7, reads AAGVIQSPRHLIKEKRETATLKCYPIPRHDTVYWYQQGPGQDPQFLISFYEKMQSDKGSIPDRFSAQQFSDYHSELNMSSLELGDSALYFCASSMTGDEQYFGPGTRLTVT.

The chain couples TRBV18 to TRBJ2-7; 10 nucleotides line up with TRBD1. V dropped 3 bases and J dropped 4; count of bases not matched to a gene: 9. This CDR3 is 16 amino acids long. The germline V gene encodes CDR1 KGHSH and CDR2 LQKENI. The CDR3 sequence is CASSPPHGQGEYEQYF. DNA for the CDR3: TGTGCCAGCTCACCCCCCCACGGACAGGGGGAGTACGAGCAGTACTTC.

For the CDR3, the DNA is TGTGCCAGCAGCGGGGGGCCCCCGGATACGCAGTATTTT. Its protein product is CASSGGPPDTQYF. The rearrangement links TRBV9 to TRBJ2-3; a weak D match, TRBD1 (6 bases). The CDR3 is 13 amino acids. Germline CDR1 reads SGDLS; CDR2 reads YYNGEE. Trimming took off 3 bases at V and 6 bases at J, with 11 bases between the two ends.

The chain is built from TRBV19 and TRBJ1-2; possible D gene TRBD1, 6 bases. Germline lookup yields CDR1 LNHDA and CDR2 SQIVND (reference sequence). This CDR3 is 16 amino acids long. The V end lost 3 bases, the J end lost 0 bases, and 14 bases lay between the germline ends. CDR3 bases: TGTGCCAGTAGTATTGTCACAGGGCGGTCTAACTATGGCTACACCTTC. Translated: CASSIVTGRSNYGYTF.

The rearrangement uses TRBV27 and TRBJ2-1, with D perhaps matching TRBD2 (5 bases). Germline CDR1 MNHEY, CDR2 SMNVEV (reference sequence). CDR3 length: 11 amino acids. V was shortened by 5 bases and J by 7 bases, with 6 bases between the two germline ends. The CDR3 DNA reads as TGTGCCAGCAGTCGGGGTAATGAGCAGTTCTTC. This codes for CASSRGNEQFF.

The chain has TRBV7-9 and TRBJ1-1; D possibly corresponds to TRBD1 (6 bases). The CDR3 has 14 residues. Germline CDR1 is SEHNR and CDR2 is FQNEAQ (reference sequence). Trimming removed 5 bases at V and 6 bases at J, with 16 bases between. The CDR3 DNA reads TGTGCCAGCAGCCAGTTACAGGGTTTCCCTGAAGCTTTCTTT. This sequence encodes CASSQLQGFPEAFF.

The chain links TRBV19 to TRBJ2-6, with D perhaps matching TRBD1 (6 bases). The V end was cut by 8 bases, the J end by 9 bases, with 11 bases between. The CDR3 loop spans 12 amino acids. Germline loops: CDR1 LNHDA, CDR2 SQIVND (reference sequence). As DNA, the CDR3 is TGTGCCAGTGGGGGCTATATCAACGTCCTGACTTTC. Translating it yields CASGGYINVLTF.

V is TRBV6-5 and J is TRBJ1-5, with TRBD1 matching 10 bases. The CDR3 length is 13 residues. Germline V CDR1 and CDR2: MNHEY, SVGAGI. Trimming took 8 bases from V and 7 from J; bases not matched to a gene: 5. The CDR3 DNA reads TGTGCCAGCCAGGACAGGGGGAGACAGCCCCAGCATTTT. Amino acids: CASQDRGRQPQHF.

This clone appeared a single time. The rearrangement uses TRBV19 and TRBJ1-4; 7 nucleotides line up with TRBD1. The CDR3 is 15 amino acids. Germline lookup yields CDR1 LNHDA and CDR2 SQIVND (reference sequence). The ends lost 5 bases at V and 7 bases at J; junction bases unmatched: 10. CDR3 coding DNA: TGTGCCAGTAGTCGAGGCAGGGGGGAGAGTGAAAAACTGTTTTTT. Encoded protein: CASSRGRGESEKLFF.

The rearrangement uses TRBV5-6 and TRBJ1-3; no clear D. In germline, CDR1 is SGHDT, CDR2 YYEEEE. This CDR3 spans 13 amino acids. The V end lost 4 bases, the J end lost 8 bases, and 13 bases lay between the germline ends. The CDR3 sequence: CASSRPDTDTIYF. Written as DNA, the CDR3 is TGTGCCAGCAGCCGCCCAGACACGGACACCATATATTTT. The whole variable domain, remainder taken from reference TRBV5-6 and TRBJ1-3, is DAGVTQSPTHLIKTRGQQVTLRCSPKSGHDTVSWYQQALGQGPQFIFQYYEEEERQRGNFPDRFSGHQFPNYSSELNVNALLLGDSALYLCASSRPDTDTIYFGEGSWLTVV.